These 27 T cell receptor beta chains came from one sample sequenced in a study of CD8+CD57+ T cells in acquired aplastic anemia. TCR beta VDJ combinations and CDR3 sequences were profiled from genomic DNA. TCRdb independently ran MiXCR on the reads; one entry per CDR3 protein. In the table there are 95,000 to 120,000 distinct CDR3 sequences, under 60% of which are singletons. Material: sorted CD4+, CD8+, or CD8+CD57+ T cells (not recorded which) from PBMCs. The receptors originated from a human donor in good health, serving as a control.

This clonotype has more than one count but fewer than ten. The V gene is TRBV19, the J gene TRBJ2-7; D ambiguous. Germline V gene sequence: CDR1 LNHDA, CDR2 SQIVND (reference sequence). The CDR3 totals 14 residues. Trimming took off 6 bases at V and 1 base at J, with 13 bases between the two ends. This chain's CDR3 is CASRSIVSSYEQYF. The CDR3 DNA is TGTGCCAGTAGATCGATAGTTTCATCCTACGAGCAGTACTTC.

This clonotype was recorded many times. The chain employs TRBV2 and TRBJ2-7, with 10 bases matching TRBD1. V lost 4 bases to trimming and J lost 2 bases; unmatched junction nucleotides: 2. The CDR3 is 14 amino acids. Germline lookup yields CDR1 SNHLY and CDR2 FYNNEI. The CDR3 DNA reads as TGTGCCAGCAGTGCAGGGACAGGGGCCTACGAGCAGTACTTC. Residues: CASSAGTGAYEQYF.

This clonotype was recorded a few times. The rearrangement joins TRBV19 to TRBJ2-7, with D possibly TRBD1 on 5 matching bases. The CDR3 covers 11 residues. The V gene's germline CDR1 is LNHDA and CDR2 SQIVND (reference sequence). V lost 10 bases, J lost 3 bases, and 10 bases lay in between. The CDR3 nucleotides are TGTGCCACAGACCAGGGCTACGAGCAGTACTTC. It encodes CATDQGYEQYF.

CDR3 loop: CASSLSRQFTEEAFF. The CDR3 DNA sequence: TGTGCCAGCAGTTTATCCCGGCAGTTTACAGAGGAGGCTTTCTTT. This chain joins TRBV27 and TRBJ1-1, with D uncertain. V was shortened by 0 bases and J by 11 bases, with 19 bases between the two germline ends. The germline V gene has CDR1 MNHEY and CDR2 SMNVEV (reference sequence). This CDR3 is 15 amino acids long.

A word on this clonotype: A read error may explain this, as a much larger clone is one base away. The J gene is TRBJ1-5, the V gene TRBV5-6, with D possibly being TRBD1 (5 bases). CDR3 length: 15 residues. V lost 3 bases and J 0 bases, leaving 10 bases between the germline ends. The germline V gene has CDR1 SGHDT and CDR2 YYEEEE. The CDR3 region is CASSSRTPSNQPQHF. CDR3 in DNA: TGTGCCAGCAGCTCCCGGACACCTAGCAATCAGCCCCAGCATTTT.

This clonotype was counted only a few times. This chain links TRBV20-1 with TRBJ2-7, with D unclear. Germline CDR1 and CDR2: DFQATT and SNEGSKA (reference sequence). V was trimmed by 1 base and J by 5 bases, leaving 15 bases between them. This CDR3 contains 14 residues. The chain's CDR3 is CSARGSVGKDEQYF. The CDR3 nucleotides are TGCAGTGCTAGAGGAAGTGTGGGGAAGGACGAGCAGTACTTC.

V is TRBV5-4 and J is TRBJ1-4; TRBD1 is a possible D gene (6 bases). The CDR3 consists of 15 residues. Per germline, CDR1 SGHNT and CDR2 YYREEE (reference sequence). Trimming took 4 bases from V and 7 from J, leaving 17 bases between them. The CDR3 DNA sequence: TGTGCCAGCAGCATCTGGGGGGGCTGGGTTGAAAAACTGTTTTTT. It encodes CASSIWGGWVEKLFF.

The V call is TRBV12-3 or TRBV12-4, the J call TRBJ2-5; the match to TRBD1 covers 7 bases. This CDR3 contains 15 residues. V lost 6 bases and J lost 3; bases outside the gene matches: 10. Here the CDR3 reads CASRRAGTVKETQYF. The CDR3 DNA is TGTGCCAGCAGGAGGGCCGGGACAGTGAAAGAGACCCAGTACTTC.

The V and J genes are TRBV29-1 and TRBJ2-5, with 8 nucleotides matching TRBD1. CDR3 length equals 17 residues. V was pared by 7 bases and J by 0 bases, with 16 bases of the junction left unmatched. CDR1 and CDR2 (germline): SQVTM, ANQGSEA. The CDR3 region is CSARTGWDEQYQETQYF. CDR3 DNA: TGCAGCGCACGGACAGGGTGGGACGAGCAGTACCAAGAGACCCAGTACTTC.

This rearrangement joins TRBV9 to TRBJ2-7, with 16 bases that match TRBD2. The germline V gene has CDR1 SGDLS and CDR2 YYNGEE. J was trimmed by 3 bases and V by 2 bases; bases with no gene match: 5. This CDR3 has 17 residues. The CDR3 sequence: CASSVPGTSGGVYEQYF. In DNA, the CDR3 is TGTGCCAGCAGCGTTCCGGGGACTAGCGGGGGGGTCTACGAGCAGTACTTC.

This clonotype came up many times. Here the CDR3 DNA reads TGCGCCAGCGGACCGAGATTGTCGGCAGAAGGAGATACGCAGTATTTT. Its translation: CASGPRLSAEGDTQYF. The V call is TRBV10-1, the J call TRBJ2-3; D is unclear. Germline-derived CDR1 and CDR2 are WNHNN and SYGVQD (reference sequence). The CDR3 spans 16 residues. V lost 8 bases and J lost 5, with 23 bases in between.

This clonotype occurred a few times. The rearrangement joins TRBV2 to TRBJ2-2, with D unresolved. Per the germline V gene, CDR1 is SNHLY and CDR2 is FYNNEI. V lost 6 bases and J 7 bases, leaving 6 bases between the germline ends. The length of the CDR3 is 11 residues. CDR3 bases: TGTGCCAGCAGGAGGTTCGGGGAGCTGTTTTTT. It yields the protein CASRRFGELFF.

This clonotype has a count of ten or more. V usage is TRBV6-2 or TRBV6-3 and J usage is TRBJ2-7, with TRBD1 identical over 10 bases. This CDR3 spans 14 amino acids. The germline V gene encodes CDR1 MNHEY and CDR2 SVGEGT. J was trimmed by 4 bases and V by 5 bases; bases with no gene match: 5. CDR3 amino acids: CASSKADRGYEQYF. Here the CDR3 DNA reads TGTGCCAGCAGTAAGGCGGACAGGGGGTACGAGCAGTACTTC.

The CDR3 coding sequence is TGTGCCATCACTCTGCGGCTAGCGGGGGGAAAAGAGACCCAGTACTTC. Translating it yields CAITLRLAGGKETQYF. J is TRBJ2-5 and V is TRBV10-3; 11 bases map to TRBD2. V gave up 7 bases and J gave up 3 bases; unmatched junction bases: 10. This CDR3 is built from 16 residues. Germline CDR1 reads ENHRY; CDR2 reads SYGVKD.

This clonotype appeared many times. This sequence joins TRBV6-5 and TRBJ1-5, with a tentative D call TRBD1 (6 bases). The CDR3 length is 15 residues. V was trimmed by 1 base and J by 3 bases, leaving 10 bases between them. Germline V CDR1 and CDR2: MNHEY, SVGAGI. This chain's CDR3 is CASSYFGGDNQPQHF. In nucleotides, the CDR3 is TGTGCCAGCAGTTACTTTGGGGGCGACAATCAGCCCCAGCATTTT.

V gene TRBV29-1 combines with J gene TRBJ2-6, with a tentative D call TRBD2 (5 bases). V was cut by 6 bases and J by 1 base, with 10 bases left in between. Looked up from germline, CDR1 is SQVTM and CDR2 is ANQGSEA. This CDR3 is 14 amino acids long. CDR3 nucleotide sequence: TGCAGCGTCGCACGGGGTTCTGGGGCCAACGTCCTGACTTTC. It encodes CSVARGSGANVLTF.

The J gene is TRBJ1-2, the V gene TRBV29-1; 7 positions agree with TRBD1. From germline, CDR1 is SQVTM and CDR2 ANQGSEA. The ends lost 6 bases at V and 12 bases at J; junction bases unmatched: 7. The CDR3 sequence is 10 residues long. The chain's CDR3 is CSVGTGVDTF. The CDR3 DNA is TGCAGCGTGGGTACAGGGGTGGACACCTTC.

A few counts support this clonotype. The V and J genes are TRBV15 and TRBJ2-7; no clear D gene. Germline V CDR1 and CDR2: LNHNV, YYDKDF (reference sequence). CDR3 length: 12 residues. V was pared by 5 bases and J by 3 bases, with 8 bases between. CDR3 in DNA: TGTGCCACCAGCTCCCGCGGCTACGAGCAGTACTTC. Residues: CATSSRGYEQYF.

This clonotype has just one count. One end of the junction varies from germline; a read error may be responsible. The chain has TRBV5-1 and TRBJ2-1, with 14 nucleotides matching TRBD2. There are 19 residues in the CDR3. CDR1 is SGHRS, CDR2 YFSETQ, per germline. Here the CDR3 reads CASSLERGGTSGSRKERFF. The CDR3 region has the DNA TGCGCCAGCAGCTTGGAACGCGGAGGGACTAGCGGGAGTCGAAAGGAGCGGTTCTTC.

This clonotype has only a few counts. V and J are TRBV25-1 and TRBJ1-6; D is undetermined. V was cut by 0 bases and J by 7 bases, with 13 bases left in between. Germline lookup yields CDR1 MGHDK and CDR2 SYGVNS. The CDR3 contains 16 residues. This chain's CDR3 is CASSEYSGLGNSPLHF. The CDR3 DNA reads TGTGCCAGCAGTGAATATTCAGGCCTTGGGAATTCACCCCTCCACTTT.

The sample holds many counts of this clonotype. The chain is built from TRBV12-3 or TRBV12-4 and TRBJ2-7; tentatively, D is TRBD1 (5 bases). The CDR3 consists of 13 residues. V shed 3 bases and J shed 1 base, with 7 bases lying between them. The CDR3 loop is CASSLGHSYEQYF. DNA of the CDR3: TGTGCCAGCAGTTTGGGGCATTCCTACGAGCAGTACTTC.

The V call is TRBV6-1, the J call TRBJ2-2; 7 bases agree with TRBD2. This CDR3 has 16 residues. Germline V CDR1 and CDR2: MNHNS, SASEGT. V dropped 5 bases and J dropped 4; count of bases not matched to a gene: 10. The CDR3 is CASSIASGISTGELFF. The CDR3, as DNA: TGTGCCAGCAGTATCGCTAGCGGCATCAGCACCGGGGAGCTGTTTTTT.

The CDR3, as DNA: TGTGCCAGCAGTAGAACAGGGATCAATGAGCAGTTCTTC. Amino acids: CASSRTGINEQFF. The chain couples TRBV2 to TRBJ2-1, with a weak D call TRBD1 (6 bases). V was shortened by 5 bases and J by 6 bases, with 11 bases between the two germline ends. The CDR3 consists of 13 residues. Per germline, CDR1 SNHLY and CDR2 FYNNEI.

The V gene is TRBV7-2, the J gene TRBJ2-7; D is unclear. V lost 1 base, J lost 9 bases, and 7 bases lay in between. Germline V gene data show CDR1 as SGHTA and CDR2 as FQGNSA. This CDR3 is built from 11 residues. CDR3 sequence: CASSLGTGQYF. The DNA of the CDR3 is TGTGCCAGCAGCTTAGGGACGGGGCAGTACTTC.

This clonotype was detected only a few times. This may be a read error, as it is one base from a much larger clone. This chain joins TRBV7-9 and TRBJ1-1, with D perhaps TRBD1 (5 bases). CDR3 length: 14 residues. Germline CDR1 is SEHNR and CDR2 is FQNEAQ (reference sequence). Trimming stripped 4 bases from V and 7 bases from J, with 16 bases between. CDR3 coding DNA: TGTGCCAGCAGCTCATCTGCCCTGGGGGTTGAAGCTTTCTTT. As protein: CASSSSALGVEAFF.

The gene calls are TRBV19 and TRBJ2-7; D remains unclear. V was cut by 6 bases and J by 2 bases, with 11 bases left in between. Germline V gives CDR1 LNHDA, CDR2 SQIVND (reference sequence). This CDR3 has 13 residues. The CDR3 loop reads CASSRNAPYEQYF. CDR3 coding DNA: TGTGCCAGTAGCCGGAACGCCCCCTACGAGCAGTACTTC.

The chain carries TRBV2 and TRBJ1-1; 7 positions match TRBD1. The CDR3 length is 15 residues. CDR1 is SNHLY, CDR2 FYNNEI, per germline. The V gene end was trimmed by 3 bases and the J gene end by 0 bases; junction bases not matched to a gene: 4. CDR3 DNA sequence: TGTGCCAGCAGTGAGAGTGGGACAGTGAACACTGAAGCTTTCTTT. Protein product: CASSESGTVNTEAFF. Supplemented by reference TRBV2 and TRBJ1-1, the full variable domain reads EPEVTQTPSHQVTQMGQEVILRCVPISNHLYFYWYRQILGQKVEFLVSFYNNEISEKSEIFDDQFSVERPDGSNFTLKIRSTKLEDSAMYFCASSESGTVNTEAFFGQGTRLTVV.